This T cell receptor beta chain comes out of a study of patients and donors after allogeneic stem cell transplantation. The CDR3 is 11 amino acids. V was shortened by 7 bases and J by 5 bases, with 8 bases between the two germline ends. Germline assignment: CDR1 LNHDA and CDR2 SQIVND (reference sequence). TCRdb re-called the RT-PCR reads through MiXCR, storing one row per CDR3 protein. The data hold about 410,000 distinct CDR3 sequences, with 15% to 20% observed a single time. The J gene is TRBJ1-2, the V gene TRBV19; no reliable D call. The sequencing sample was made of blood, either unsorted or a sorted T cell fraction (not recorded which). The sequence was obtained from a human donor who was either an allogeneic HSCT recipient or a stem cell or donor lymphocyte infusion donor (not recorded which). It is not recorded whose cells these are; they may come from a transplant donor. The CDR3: CASKMGYGYTF. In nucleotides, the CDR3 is TGTGCCAGTAAAATGGGTTATGGCTACACCTTC.